The 27 T cell receptor beta chains below were found in one sample sequenced in a study of cytomegalovirus exposure and HLA in healthy donors. The PCR contained 60 Vbeta and 13 Jbeta primers. Produced via immunoSEQ multiplex PCR; TCRdb's table is partial and in-frame only. Among roughly 120,000 clones, 70% to 80% were seen once, and the ten largest hold 1.9%. Input material: PBMCs. All receptors come from a man between 45 and 60 years old in good health and CMV-seronegative.

This sequence joins TRBV2 and TRBJ1-3, with 8 bases identical to TRBD1. V lost 9 bases to trimming and J lost 0 bases; unmatched junction nucleotides: 7. The CDR3 consists of 15 residues. CDR1 and CDR2 from the germline V gene are SNHLY and FYNNEI. The CDR3 spells CASQGDRISGNTIYF. The CDR3, as DNA: TGTGCCAGTCAAGGGGACAGGATCTCTGGAAACACCATATATTTT.

V is TRBV5-6 and J is TRBJ2-5, with D perhaps matching TRBD1 (6 bases). The germline CDR1 and CDR2 sequences are SGHDT and YYEEEE. Trimming removed 6 bases at V and 5 bases at J, with 20 bases between. This CDR3 has 15 amino acids. For the CDR3, the DNA is TGTGCCAGCACTATTGAGGGGGAGTCAGCGGAGACCCAGTACTTC. Translated: CASTIEGESAETQYF. Complete variable domain (other parts from reference TRBV5-6 and TRBJ2-5): DAGVTQSPTHLIKTRGQQVTLRCSPKSGHDTVSWYQQALGQGPQFIFQYYEEEERQRGNFPDRFSGHQFPNYSSELNVNALLLGDSALYLCASTIEGESAETQYFGPGTRLLVL.

The chain couples TRBV6-5 to TRBJ1-5; a possible D gene is TRBD1 (5 bases). This CDR3 spans 15 amino acids. From germline, CDR1 is MNHEY and CDR2 SVGAGI. Trimming took 5 bases from V and 4 from J, leaving 15 bases between them. This CDR3 is CASSITDSPNQPQHF. Written as DNA, the CDR3 is TGTGCCAGCAGTATAACCGACAGCCCTAATCAGCCCCAGCATTTT.

The chain carries TRBV4-1 and TRBJ2-2; possible D gene TRBD1, 5 bases. CDR1 and CDR2 (germline): MGHRA, YSYEKL. The CDR3 consists of 14 residues. V lost 5 bases and J 5 bases, leaving 12 bases between the germline ends. The CDR3 DNA reads TGCGCCAGCAGCTTGAACCAGGGAACCGGGGAGCTGTTTTTT. Its translation is CASSLNQGTGELFF.

This clone was counted a single time. The genes are TRBV29-1 and TRBJ1-3; D is unresolved. V gave up 1 base and J gave up 0 bases, with 7 bases separating them. Looked up from germline, CDR1 is SQVTM and CDR2 is ANQGSEA. The CDR3 runs to 14 residues. CDR3 protein: CSVEVANSGNTIYF. The CDR3 DNA reads TGCAGCGTTGAAGTGGCCAACTCTGGAAACACCATATATTTT. Complete variable domain (other parts from reference TRBV29-1 and TRBJ1-3): SAVISQKPSRDICQRGTSLTIQCQVDSQVTMMFWYRQQPGQSLTLIATANQGSEATYESGFVIDKFPISRPNLTFSTLTVSNMSPEDSSIYLCSVEVANSGNTIYFGEGSWLTVV.

The chain couples TRBV15 to TRBJ2-7, with 10 bases fitting TRBD1. This CDR3 has 14 residues. Germline V gene data show CDR1 as LNHNV and CDR2 as YYDKDF (reference sequence). V dropped 1 base and J dropped 6; count of bases not matched to a gene: 3. The CDR3 protein is CATSRARTGGEQYV. In DNA form, the CDR3 reads TGTGCCACCAGCAGAGCCAGGACAGGGGGCGAGCAGTACGTC.

The J gene is TRBJ2-3, the V gene TRBV10-2; maybe TRBD1 (7 bases). Germline V gene data show CDR1 as WSHSY and CDR2 as SAAADI. The V gene lost 0 bases and the J gene lost 4 bases, with 11 bases spanning the gap. The CDR3 totals 15 residues. CDR3 amino acids: CASSESDREADTQYF. CDR3 bases: TGCGCCAGCAGTGAGTCCGACAGGGAGGCAGATACGCAGTATTTT.

The V and J genes are TRBV21-1 and TRBJ1-1; the tabulated D call, TRBD1, remains unverified against the DNA. TRBV21-1 is a known pseudogene. The CDR3 spans 18 residues. The CDR3 reads CASSNKRMERGCVTEAFF. Written as DNA, the CDR3 is TGTGCCAGCAGCAATAAAAGGATGGAAAGGGGATGTGTCACTGAAGCTTTCTTT.

The rearrangement uses TRBV25-1 and TRBJ2-3; TRBD2 agrees at 7 bases. The V gene's germline CDR1 is MGHDK and CDR2 SYGVNS. V trimming: 6 bases; J trimming: 2 bases; junction bases outside the gene matches: 5. This CDR3 is built from 14 residues. This CDR3 reads CASSFGDYTDTQYF. The CDR3 DNA reads as TGTGCCAGCAGCTTTGGGGACTACACAGATACGCAGTATTTT.

The chain is built from TRBV5-4 and TRBJ2-5; 8 bases are shared with TRBD2. Losses at the gene ends were 3 bases for V and 4 bases for J; bases not matched to a gene: 8. Germline V CDR1 and CDR2: SGHNT, YYREEE (reference sequence). The CDR3 totals 15 residues. Here the CDR3 reads CASSSQAGGGETQYF. The CDR3 coding sequence is TGTGCCAGCAGCTCCCAGGCGGGGGGCGGAGAGACCCAGTACTTC.

The rearrangement joins TRBV5-4 to TRBJ2-7, with D tentatively TRBD1 (5 bases). The CDR3 sequence is 15 residues long. The V gene lost 2 bases and the J gene lost 5 bases, with 17 bases spanning the gap. Germline CDR1 SGHNT, CDR2 YYREEE (reference sequence). CDR3 coding DNA: TGTGCCAGCAGCTTCCAGGGAAATACTCGTCACGAGCAGTACGTC. Its translation: CASSFQGNTRHEQYV.

The V call is TRBV5-1, the J call TRBJ2-7, with D perhaps TRBD2 (5 bases). From germline, CDR1 is SGHRS and CDR2 YFSETQ. This CDR3 is 12 amino acids long. V was cut by 3 bases and J by 2 bases, with 6 bases left in between. The CDR3 protein is CASSSGTYEQYF. Written as DNA, the CDR3 is TGCGCCAGCAGCTCGGGAACCTACGAGCAGTACTTC.

V and J are TRBV5-6 and TRBJ2-6; D possibly corresponds to TRBD1 (5 bases). The germline V and J ends were trimmed by 2 bases and 0 bases, with 6 bases remaining between them. CDR1 SGHDT and CDR2 YYEEEE come from the germline V gene. This CDR3 contains 15 residues. CDR3 coding DNA: TGTGCCAGCAGCTTAGGGGTCTCTGGGGCCAACGTCCTGACTTTC. Translating gives CASSLGVSGANVLTF.

This chain joins TRBV7-2 and TRBJ2-7; D may be TRBD2 (6 bases). This CDR3 spans 14 amino acids. Looked up from germline, CDR1 is SGHTA and CDR2 is FQGNSA. Trimming removed 7 bases from V and 3 bases from J, with 16 bases in between. The CDR3 sequence is CASTLRDGSYEQYF. CDR3 coding DNA: TGTGCCAGCACCCTTCGGGACGGGAGCTACGAGCAGTACTTC.

CDR3 nucleotide sequence: TGTGCCAGTAGTATAACCGGGACAGGTGCCTACAATGAGCAGTTCTTC. Its translation is CASSITGTGAYNEQFF. This chain connects TRBV19 to TRBJ2-1, with 8 bases fitting TRBD1. The CDR3 covers 16 residues. The J segment lost 2 bases and the V segment lost 2 bases, leaving 5 bases of the junction unmatched. Germline V CDR1 and CDR2: LNHDA, SQIVND (reference sequence).

The chain uses TRBV2 and TRBJ2-5; maybe TRBD1 (6 bases). Trimming removed 6 bases from V and 1 base from J, with 9 bases in between. There are 13 residues in the CDR3. Looked up from germline, CDR1 is SNHLY and CDR2 is FYNNEI. CDR3 nucleotide sequence: TGTGCCAGCAGCCTGGACAGCCAAGAGACCCAGTACTTC. It is translated as CASSLDSQETQYF.

The chain has TRBV19 and TRBJ2-2, with D possibly being TRBD1 (6 bases). V lost 7 bases, J lost 3 bases, and 15 bases lay in between. Per the germline V gene, CDR1 is LNHDA and CDR2 is SQIVND (reference sequence). The CDR3 is 15 residues long. The CDR3 loop is CASTRTGIDTGELFF. DNA for the CDR3: TGTGCCAGTACCCGAACAGGGATCGACACCGGGGAGCTGTTTTTT.

This clone was seen a handful of times. The V gene is TRBV28, the J gene TRBJ1-2, with D perhaps matching TRBD1 (6 bases). The CDR3 runs 13 residues. Germline CDR1 and CDR2: MDHEN and SYDVKM. The ends were cut back, 11 bases at V and 4 bases at J, with 17 bases in the middle. As DNA, the CDR3 is TGTGCCGTCAATTCGGGGGGCAGCTATGGCTACACCTTC. Protein: CAVNSGGSYGYTF.

Only a few counts were recorded for this clone. CDR3 DNA sequence: TGTGCCAGCAGCTTAGCCGCGGGGCTGGCTACCTGGGAGCAGTACTTC. Its translation is CASSLAAGLATWEQYF. The chain employs TRBV11-2 and TRBJ2-7, with D tentatively TRBD2 (6 bases). The CDR3 sequence is 16 residues long. V lost 1 base, J lost 7 bases, and 20 bases lay in between. Germline loops: CDR1 SGHAT, CDR2 FQNNGV.

A note on this clone: One end of the junction fails to match germline, which may point to a read error. The rearrangement links TRBV4-1 to TRBJ1-4; TRBD1 might be the D (6 bases). This CDR3 has 15 amino acids. CDR1 and CDR2 from the germline V gene are MGHRA and YSYEKL. This CDR3 reads CASSEPGTTNEKLFF. DNA for the CDR3: TGCGCCAGCAGCGAGCCCGGGACAACAAATGAAAAACTGTTTTTT.

This chain joins TRBV6-1 and TRBJ1-5; a possible D gene is TRBD1 (6 bases). CDR3 length equals 15 residues. Trimming stripped 7 bases from V and 2 bases from J, with 15 bases between. CDR1 and CDR2 (germline): MNHNS, SASEGT. The CDR3 sequence: CASIKTGSGNQPQHF. The DNA for the CDR3 is TGTGCCAGCATAAAAACAGGGTCCGGCAATCAGCCCCAGCATTTT.

On this clone: The same CDR3 arises from other DNA sequences in this sample as well. V usage is TRBV27 and J usage is TRBJ1-5, with D maybe TRBD1 (5 bases). The ends were cut back, 2 bases at V and 9 bases at J, with 14 bases in the middle. CDR1 MNHEY and CDR2 SMNVEV come from the germline V gene (reference sequence). CDR3 length: 14 residues. The DNA of the CDR3 is TGTGCCAGCAGTTTACAGGGACGGGGGTGGCCCCAGCATTTT. It translates to CASSLQGRGWPQHF.

The rearrangement uses TRBV5-1 and TRBJ1-3; D might be TRBD1 (6 bases). Germline values: CDR1 SGHRS, CDR2 YFSETQ. Trimming cost V 1 base and J 3 bases, with 8 bases left between them. The CDR3 sequence is 14 residues long. This chain's CDR3 is CASSLTGYGNTIYF. CDR3 coding DNA: TGCGCCAGCAGCTTGACAGGGTATGGAAACACCATATATTTT.

This chain joins TRBV2 and TRBJ1-4; 9 bases align to TRBD1. Germline V gene sequence: CDR1 SNHLY, CDR2 FYNNEI. This CDR3 has 13 residues. V gave up 6 bases and J gave up 6 bases; unmatched junction bases: 2. The chain's CDR3 is CASRDRGDEKLFF. The CDR3 DNA reads TGTGCCAGCAGGGACAGGGGAGATGAAAAACTGTTTTTT.

This clone turned up a few times. The CDR3 DNA reads TGTGCCAGCAGTGAAGGTGGGCAACGGTCTGGAAACACCATATATTTT. Amino acid sequence: CASSEGGQRSGNTIYF. The chain combines TRBV2 with TRBJ1-3; D is ambiguous. The germline V gene encodes CDR1 SNHLY and CDR2 FYNNEI. V dropped 1 base and J dropped 1 base, with 11 bases sitting between them. The CDR3 consists of 16 residues.

V and J are TRBV6-1 and TRBJ1-5; the D is unclear. Germline V lookup: CDR1 MNHNS, CDR2 SASEGT. The CDR3 spans 15 residues. Trimming removed 0 bases from V and 5 bases from J, with 11 bases in between. This chain's CDR3 is CASSEAPGADQPQHF. The CDR3 nucleotides read TGTGCCAGCAGTGAAGCCCCCGGTGCGGATCAGCCCCAGCATTTT.

This clone appeared a single time. Mismatch with germline at one junction end may stem from a read error. The rearrangement links TRBV10-3 to TRBJ2-7, with D possibly matching TRBD1 (6 bases). The length of the CDR3 is 13 residues. The germline gives CDR1 ENHRY, CDR2 SYGVKD. The CDR3 protein is CAIIEDSSYEQYF. For the CDR3, the DNA is TGTGCCATCATTGAGGACAGTTCCTACGAGCAGTACTTC.